The clone carrying this TCR beta chain was observed a handful of times. Its specificity is unknown. These data originate in a study of breast tumors, draining lymph nodes, adjacent tissues. Whole-study results and caveats: Data only fit, rather than demonstrated, lymph node origin of most tumor T cells. Tumor TCR diversity was below lymph nodes but above nontumor tissue. Luminal-like breast cancer showed significantly higher tumor–nontumor repertoire similarity than basal-like.

TCRdb used MiXCR to reprocess the multiplex PCR reads, holding one entry per CDR3 protein. The data hold 66,000 or so distinct CDR3 sequences, with roughly 40% observed a single time. This CDR3 region has 15 residues. The germline V gene encodes CDR1 SGHAT and CDR2 FQNNGV. V trimming: 5 bases; J trimming: 4 bases; junction bases outside the gene matches: 7. Input material: breast tumor tissue. The TCR sequence derives from a female donor with breast cancer. Some clones in this sample may be carry-over from other donors' samples. The rearrangement joins TRBV11-2 to TRBJ2-5, with TRBD2 matching over 10 bases. CDR3 region: CASSRRVAGGETQYF. The CDR3 DNA is TGTGCCAGCAGCCGTCGGGTAGCGGGAGGAGAGACCCAGTACTTC.